These T cell receptor beta chains were read from a single sample in a study of blood T cells in healthy people across ages. TCRdb analysed the 5' RACE reads with MiXCR anew, one entry per CDR3 protein. Found here are approximately 730,000 distinct CDR3 sequences, about 55% of them singletons; the top ten hold approximately 40%. Sequenced material: blood. Receptor source: an elderly man in good health. CDR3s include the opening cysteine and the closing phenylalanine or tryptophan. Each record gives: D gene, clone size, V gene, J gene, CDR3 protein, CDR3 DNA. The D gene is left open where the match is weak. Size is omitted from some rows. Given values are once, few, many or a class for expanded clones.

NA	many	TRBV5-1	TRBJ2-5	CASSLLQETQYF	TGTGCCAGCAGTCTCCTCCAAGAGACCCAGTACTTC
NA	NA	TRBV7-9	TRBJ2-1	CASSREGPSNNEQFF	TGTGCCAGCAGCCGAGAGGGGCCTTCAAACAATGAGCAGTTCTTC
TRBD1	NA	TRBV20-1	TRBJ1-2	CSATMDRALGYTF	TGCAGTGCTACGATGGACAGGGCTCTTGGCTACACCTTC
TRBD1	NA	TRBV7-9	TRBJ2-1	CANSGQTGGSGNEQFF	TGTGCCAACAGCGGCCAGACAGGGGGCTCGGGCAATGAGCAGTTCTTC
TRBD1	NA	TRBV2	TRBJ1-2	CASRGDSPYGYTF	TGTGCCAGCAGAGGGGACAGCCCCTATGGCTACACCTTC
TRBD1	NA	TRBV28	TRBJ1-4	CASSLLGRGRTNEKLFF	TGTGCCAGCAGTCTCCTGGGCAGGGGGCGAACTAATGAAAAACTGTTTTTT
TRBD1	NA	TRBV5-1	TRBJ1-1	CASRYDRGLPVGNTEAFF	TGCGCCAGCAGATATGACAGGGGGCTACCGGTGGGGAACACTGAAGCTTTCTTT
TRBD2	NA	TRBV9	TRBJ2-1	CASSVGAGGNNEQFF	TGTGCCAGCAGCGTAGGGGCGGGAGGGAACAATGAGCAGTTCTTC
NA	few	TRBV10-3	TRBJ2-6	CAISEGRAGANVLTF	TGTGCCATCAGTGAGGGAAGGGCTGGGGCCAACGTCCTGACTTTC
TRBD2	NA	TRBV7-9	TRBJ2-1	CASSKGLAGGSTYNEQFF	TGTGCCAGCAGCAAGGGACTAGCGGGAGGAAGTACATACAATGAGCAGTTCTTC
NA	few	TRBV29-1	TRBJ1-4	CSVVTGSEKLFF	TGCAGCGTGGTTACAGGGTCCGAAAAACTGTTTTTT
NA	NA	TRBV2	TRBJ1-1	CASSTGAGRNTEAFF	TGTGCCAGCAGTACGGGTGCAGGGAGGAACACTGAAGCTTTCTTT
TRBD1	few	TRBV20-1	TRBJ1-2	CSAEDRQGDGYTF	TGCAGTGCTGAGGACCGACAGGGGGATGGCTACACCTTC
TRBD2	NA	TRBV27	TRBJ2-1	CASSLTGTSGRGSSYNEQFF	TGTGCCAGCAGTTTAACCGGGACTAGCGGGAGAGGAAGCTCCTACAATGAGCAGTTCTTC
NA	NA	TRBV2	TRBJ1-5	CASKRGNQPQHF	TGTGCCAGCAAGAGAGGGAATCAGCCCCAGCATTTT
NA	NA	TRBV20-1	TRBJ1-5	CSARDGGLGQPQHF	TGCAGTGCTAGAGATGGAGGGTTAGGTCAGCCCCAGCATTTT
NA	few	TRBV4-2	TRBJ2-1	CASTGVGGGPLRNEQFF	TGTGCCAGCACGGGCGTAGGGGGAGGGCCGTTGAGGAATGAGCAGTTCTTC
TRBD2	NA	TRBV2	TRBJ2-3	CASSGTSGPTGYAYF	TGTGCCAGCAGTGGGACTAGCGGGCCCACAGGATACGCGTATTTT
NA	NA	TRBV12-1	TRBJ2-5	CASSQLAAQETQYF	TGTGCCAGCAGTCAACTAGCGGCCCAAGAGACCCAGTACTTC
NA	few	TRBV20-1	TRBJ2-5	CSARVGSNQETQYF	TGCAGTGCTAGAGTCGGGAGTAACCAAGAGACCCAGTACTTC
NA	few	TRBV20-1	TRBJ2-3	CSARDNGGASTDTQYF	TGCAGTGCTAGAGATAACGGGGGCGCAAGCACAGATACGCAGTATTTT
TRBD2	few	TRBV20-1	TRBJ2-3	CSASLLAGITSTDTQYF	TGCAGTGCTAGCCTACTAGCGGGGATTACTAGCACAGATACGCAGTATTTT
TRBD2	NA	TRBV7-2	TRBJ2-7	CASSLAPGGAYEQYF	TGTGCCAGCAGCTTAGCTCCGGGGGGAGCCTACGAGCAGTACTTC
NA	NA	TRBV7-3	TRBJ2-1	CASSLMTTHKQFF	TGTGCCAGCAGCTTAATGACCACCCATAAGCAGTTCTTC
NA	NA	TRBV9	TRBJ1-2	CASSPPRGGDYGYTF	TGTGCCAGCAGCCCCCCTAGAGGAGGAGACTATGGCTACACCTTC
NA	NA	TRBV5-1	TRBJ2-1	CASSLVLATNNNEQFF	TGCGCCAGCAGCTTGGTTCTAGCGACAAACAACAATGAGCAGTTCTTC
NA	once	TRBV20-1	TRBJ2-1	CSATLGTYNEQFF	TGCAGTGCAACCCTCGGCACCTACAATGAGCAGTTCTTC
TRBD2	NA	TRBV4-1	TRBJ2-1	CASSQGPSGAPEIYNEQFF	TGCGCCAGCAGCCAAGGACCTAGCGGGGCCCCGGAAATTTACAATGAGCAGTTCTTC
TRBD1	NA	TRBV20-1	TRBJ1-1	CSARGRGQGPSEAFF	TGCAGTGCTAGGGGGAGGGGGCAGGGACCCTCTGAAGCTTTCTTT
NA	NA	TRBV20-1	TRBJ2-5	CSASSQGGNDQETQYF	TGCAGTGCTAGTTCCCAGGGCGGGAATGACCAAGAGACCCAGTACTTC
NA	NA	TRBV3-1	TRBJ1-4	CASSPPGAGRLQKLFF	TGTGCCAGCAGCCCCCCTGGGGCAGGAAGATTGCAAAAACTGTTTTTT
NA	NA	TRBV29-1	TRBJ1-4	CSVLRADEKLFF	TGCAGCGTTCTCAGGGCGGATGAAAAACTGTTTTTT
TRBD1	NA	TRBV24-1	TRBJ2-1	CATSDPGTGSDEQFF	TGTGCCACCAGTGATCCCGGGACAGGGAGCGATGAGCAGTTCTTC
TRBD2	NA	TRBV18	TRBJ2-5	CASSPNGRAFNEQYF	TGTGCCAGCTCACCAAACGGGAGGGCATTCAATGAGCAGTACTTC
NA	few	TRBV14	TRBJ2-3	CASSHTVRRYAYF	TGTGCCAGCAGCCATACGGTGCGGAGATACGCGTATTTT
NA	NA	TRBV6-5	TRBJ1-2	CASSYSRGANYGYTF	TGTGCCAGCAGTTACTCCAGGGGAGCTAACTATGGCTACACCTTC
NA	NA	TRBV5-1	TRBJ2-7	CASSLGGSVDNEQYF	TGCGCCAGCAGTCTGGGGGGTAGTGTCGACAATGAGCAGTACTTC
NA	few	TRBV29-1	TRBJ2-1	CSVLKGYNEQFF	TGCAGCGTCCTGAAGGGGTACAATGAGCAGTTCTTC
TRBD2	few	TRBV7-2	TRBJ2-5	CASSGGVAGVQETQYF	TGTGCCAGCAGCGGCGGTGTAGCGGGCGTTCAAGAGACCCAGTACTTC
NA	many	TRBV7-2	TRBJ2-1	CASSLVGTANEQFF	TGTGCCAGCAGCTTAGTGGGGACTGCTAATGAGCAGTTCTTC
NA	NA	TRBV11-2	TRBJ1-6	CASSLGPGSPLHF	TGTGCCAGCAGCTTAGGCCCGGGGTCACCCCTCCACTTT
NA	NA	TRBV24-1	TRBJ2-3	CATSGGGRRGDTQYF	TGTGCCACCAGTGGTGGGGGTCGGAGGGGAGATACGCAGTATTTT
NA	NA	TRBV9	TRBJ2-7	CASSVTLNSYEQYF	TGTGCCAGCAGCGTCACTTTAAACTCCTACGAGCAGTACTTC
TRBD1	once	TRBV5-1	TRBJ1-2	CASSLEIWDRDDYGYTF	TGCGCCAGCAGCTTGGAGATTTGGGACAGGGATGACTATGGCTACACCTTC
TRBD2	NA	TRBV24-1	TRBJ2-3	CATSGLSSGRPLSTDTQYF	TGTGCCACCAGTGGCCTTTCTAGCGGGAGACCCCTTAGCACAGATACGCAGTATTTT
NA	NA	TRBV6-6	TRBJ2-1	CASSSPSWEQFF	TGTGCCAGCAGTTCCCCCTCTTGGGAGCAGTTCTTC
TRBD2	many	TRBV15	TRBJ2-3	CATSPGRARDAYF	TGTGCCACCAGCCCGGGGAGGGCCAGAGACGCGTATTTT
NA	few	TRBV27	TRBJ2-6	CASSPQQGGGANVLTF	TGTGCCAGCAGCCCCCAGCAGGGTGGTGGGGCCAACGTCCTGACTTTC
NA	many	TRBV6-1	TRBJ2-7	CASSVSRTNYEQYF	TGTGCCAGCAGTGTGTCCAGGACCAACTACGAGCAGTACTTC
TRBD1	NA	TRBV29-1	TRBJ2-5	CSVARQGAGETQYF	TGCAGCGTTGCCCGTCAGGGGGCAGGCGAGACCCAGTACTTC
NA	NA	TRBV28	TRBJ2-5	CASRLQGDETQYF	TGTGCCAGCAGATTACAGGGCGACGAGACCCAGTACTTC
NA	few	TRBV10-3	TRBJ2-1	CAINEASASREQFF	TGTGCCATCAATGAGGCTAGCGCGAGTAGGGAGCAGTTCTTC
NA	NA	TRBV10-2	TRBJ1-2	CASSEGQGNFGYTF	TGCGCCAGCAGTGAGGGGCAGGGGAATTTTGGCTACACCTTC
TRBD1	NA	TRBV12-3/TRBV12-4	TRBJ1-4	CASRTQGGEKLFF	TGTGCCAGCAGGACGCAGGGGGGTGAAAAACTGTTTTTT
TRBD2	NA	TRBV20-1	TRBJ2-3	CSATLAGVSTDTQYF	TGCAGTGCAACACTAGCGGGAGTAAGCACAGATACGCAGTATTTT
TRBD2	NA	TRBV5-1	TRBJ2-3	CASSLAGAIDTQYF	TGCGCCAGCAGCCTTGCGGGAGCCATAGATACGCAGTATTTT
TRBD2	NA	TRBV6-5	TRBJ2-1	CASRQAGLAIYNEQFF	TGTGCCAGCAGACAGGCGGGACTAGCGATATACAATGAGCAGTTCTTC
TRBD2	once	TRBV29-1	TRBJ2-1	CSVEETSGGLAYNEQFF	TGCAGCGTTGAGGAGACTAGCGGGGGGTTAGCCTACAATGAGCAGTTCTTC
TRBD2	NA	TRBV20-1	TRBJ2-3	CSAKTSLATDTQYF	TGCAGTGCTAAGACTAGCCTTGCCACAGATACGCAGTATTTT
TRBD2	NA	TRBV20-1	TRBJ2-7	CSARDRGLAGGEQYF	TGCAGTGCTAGAGATCGGGGACTAGCGGGGGGCGAGCAGTACTTC